The present TCR beta chain was sequenced within a study of T cells after yellow fever vaccination. TCRdb re-called the 5' RACE reads through MiXCR, storing one row per CDR3 protein. The data show under 550,000 distinct CDR3 sequences, 21% seen once. The specimen comprised PBMCs, sampled 21 days after the first yellow fever vaccination. The TCR sequence derives from a young man who received the YFV17D yellow fever vaccine.

The CDR3, as DNA: TGTGCCAGCAGCTTGTTTCAGCGGGGGGGGAGTGAGCAGTTCTTC. As protein: CASSLFQRGGSEQFF. The chain carries TRBV5-6 and TRBJ2-1; TRBD2 aligns across 10 bases. V shed 1 base, J shed 9 bases, and the junction held 7 bases outside the gene matches. Germline V lookup: CDR1 SGHDT, CDR2 YYEEEE. This CDR3 region has 15 residues.